Below, 22 T cell receptor beta chains from the same sample are listed, as sequenced in a study of early T cells in non-severe SARS-CoV-2 infection. TCRdb reprocessed the 5' RACE reads with MiXCR, giving one entry per CDR3 protein. The table shows tens of thousands of distinct CDR3 sequences, with 12% occurring only once. The material sequenced was whole blood, taken at baseline. Source of these receptors: an adult who was a healthcare worker with PCR-confirmed SARS-CoV-2 infection or an uninfected control (not recorded which).

Ten or more counts support this clonotype. The rearrangement uses TRBV7-8 and TRBJ2-1; no clear D gene. CDR3 length: 13 residues. CDR1 SGHVS and CDR2 FQNEAQ come from the germline V gene. V was clipped by 3 bases and J by 2 bases, with 5 bases between them. The chain's CDR3 is CASSFPPYNEQFF. The CDR3 nucleotides are TGTGCCAGCAGCTTCCCCCCCTACAATGAGCAGTTCTTC.

The J gene is TRBJ2-7, the V gene TRBV12-3 or TRBV12-4; D remains ambiguous. The CDR3 runs to 11 residues. The ends were cut back, 4 bases at V and 7 bases at J, with 8 bases in the middle. CDR3 region: CASSSPWEQYF. As DNA, the CDR3 is TGTGCCAGCAGTTCCCCCTGGGAGCAGTACTTC.

CDR3 loop: CASSLAGTDYSNQPQHF. DNA for the CDR3: TGTGCCAGCAGCCTGGCCGGGACAGACTATAGCAATCAGCCCCAGCATTTT. This rearrangement joins TRBV13 to TRBJ1-5, with 7 bases fitting TRBD1. V lost 5 bases to trimming and J lost 0 bases; unmatched junction nucleotides: 10. CDR1 and CDR2 (germline): PRHDT, FYEKMQ (reference sequence). CDR3 length equals 17 residues.

This clonotype was seen at least ten times. The chain combines TRBV2 with TRBJ2-7; D is undetermined. V was pared by 8 bases and J by 9 bases, with 14 bases between. This CDR3 comprises 11 residues. Per germline, CDR1 SNHLY and CDR2 FYNNEI. CDR3 sequence reads: CASCLRSGQYF. The CDR3 DNA sequence: TGTGCCAGCTGTCTCAGGTCAGGGCAGTACTTC.

This clonotype was seen repeatedly, ten times or more. This chain links TRBV12-3 or TRBV12-4 with TRBJ2-3; TRBD1 or TRBD2 may be the D gene (5 bases each). The CDR3 loop spans 14 amino acids. The V and J ends lost 5 bases and 5 bases respectively, with 14 bases between them. The CDR3 reads CASSPQDGGDTQYF. The CDR3 DNA is TGTGCCAGCAGTCCACAGGACGGAGGAGATACGCAGTATTTT.

This rearrangement joins TRBV6-1 to TRBJ2-5, with no clear D. The V gene lost 5 bases and the J gene lost 5 bases, with 12 bases spanning the gap. The CDR3 consists of 13 residues. Germline CDR1 and CDR2: MNHNS and SASEGT. The CDR3 DNA reads TGTGCCAGCAGTCAGATCGGTTCGGAGACCCAGTACTTC. Translation: CASSQIGSETQYF.

The chain joins TRBV7-8 to TRBJ2-7, with 8 bases lining up with TRBD2. V gave up 3 bases and J gave up 6 bases; unmatched junction bases: 7. CDR1 is SGHVS and CDR2 is FQNEAQ in the germline V gene. This CDR3 has 14 residues. Written as DNA, the CDR3 is TGTGCCAGCAGCTTCCCGGGACTAGTACGCGAGCAGTACTTC. Its translation: CASSFPGLVREQYF.

The V call is TRBV18, the J call TRBJ1-1; 8 bases align to TRBD1. V dropped 2 bases and J dropped 11; count of bases not matched to a gene: 7. CDR3 size: 13 residues. Germline-derived CDR1 and CDR2 are KGHSH and LQKENI. Here the CDR3 reads CASSPNRGNEAFF. CDR3 nucleotides: TGTGCCAGCTCACCAAACAGGGGGAATGAGGCTTTCTTT.

The rearrangement joins TRBV5-1 to TRBJ2-7; D possibly corresponds to TRBD2 (6 bases). Per germline, CDR1 SGHRS and CDR2 YFSETQ. Trimming pared 0 bases from V and 6 bases from J, leaving 7 bases between. There are 12 residues in the CDR3. DNA for the CDR3: TGCGCCAGCAGCTTGGTGGGGGGCGAGCAGTACTTC. Residues: CASSLVGGEQYF.

The table lists this clonotype with a few counts. V is TRBV20-1 and J is TRBJ2-3; possibly TRBD2 for D (6 bases). The V end lost 1 base, the J end lost 4 bases, and 9 bases lay between the germline ends. Germline loops: CDR1 DFQATT, CDR2 SNEGSKA (reference sequence). The CDR3 totals 13 residues. The CDR3 reads CSARVPGADTQYF. Here the CDR3 DNA reads TGCAGTGCTAGAGTGCCGGGGGCAGATACGCAGTATTTT.

This clonotype was seen only a few times. V is TRBV6-1 and J is TRBJ2-1; weak D call: TRBD2 (7 bases). CDR3 size: 13 residues. Per the germline V gene, CDR1 is MNHNS and CDR2 is SASEGT. V lost 8 bases to trimming and J lost 9 bases, with 17 bases between them. The CDR3 spells CASGGARGGEQFF. DNA of the CDR3: TGTGCCAGCGGGGGGGCTAGAGGTGGTGAGCAGTTCTTC.

The chain uses TRBV5-4 and TRBJ2-6; D gene ambiguous. Germline V lookup: CDR1 SGHNT, CDR2 YYREEE (reference sequence). This CDR3 region has 14 residues. Trimming shortened V by 2 bases and J by 3 bases, and 6 bases separated the two germline ends. For the CDR3, the DNA is TGTGCCAGCAGCTTTAGTGTTGGGGCCAACGTCCTGACTTTC. This gives the protein CASSFSVGANVLTF. Full variable domain (missing parts from reference TRBV5-4 and TRBJ2-6): ETGVTQSPTHLIKTRGQQVTLRCSSQSGHNTVSWYQQALGQGPQFIFQYYREEENGRGNFPPRFSGLQFPNYSSELNVNALELDDSALYLCASSFSVGANVLTFGAGSRLTVL.

This clonotype was counted a few times. J is TRBJ2-5 and V is TRBV9; a weak D match, TRBD1 (6 bases). Trimming took 3 bases from V and 5 from J, leaving 11 bases between them. Per the germline V gene, CDR1 is SGDLS and CDR2 is YYNGEE. CDR3 length: 13 residues. The CDR3, as DNA: TGTGCCAGCAGCGCTACAGGGTTCGAGACCCAGTACTTC. Translating gives CASSATGFETQYF.

This clonotype was detected many times. The rearrangement joins TRBV12-3 or TRBV12-4 to TRBJ2-1, with a weak D call TRBD2 (6 bases). The length of the CDR3 is 11 residues. V was shortened by 3 bases and J by 12 bases, with 9 bases between the two germline ends. CDR3 coding DNA: TGTGCCAGCAGTTTGGTGGGGGGGCAGTTCTTC. Protein sequence: CASSLVGGQFF.

The rearrangement uses TRBV27 and TRBJ2-3; 7 positions agree with TRBD1. CDR1 is MNHEY and CDR2 is SMNVEV in the germline V gene (reference sequence). The CDR3 has 15 residues. Trimming removed 5 bases from V and 3 bases from J; junction bases left unmatched: 8. CDR3 bases: TGTGCCAGCAGTGCGACAGGGCGCGGAACAGATACGCAGTATTTT. This gives the protein CASSATGRGTDTQYF.

The chain links TRBV16 to TRBJ2-4; D perhaps matches TRBD2 (5 bases). With 2 bases removed from V and 0 bases from J, the gap between germline ends came to 8 bases. Germline CDR1 reads KGHSY; CDR2 reads FQNENV. The CDR3 extends over 15 amino acids. CDR3 nucleotides: TGTGCCAGCAGCCAACCGGGATTAGCCAAAAACATTCAGTACTTC. Protein product: CASSQPGLAKNIQYF.

This clonotype was detected a few times. This chain links TRBV5-1 with TRBJ2-3; TRBD2 matches at 12 bases. This CDR3 has 18 amino acids. The J segment lost 4 bases and the V segment lost 0 bases, leaving 9 bases of the junction unmatched. Germline V CDR1 and CDR2: SGHRS, YFSETQ. The CDR3 is CASSLARTSGELSDTQYF. DNA for the CDR3: TGCGCCAGCAGCTTGGCCAGGACTAGCGGGGAGCTGTCAGATACGCAGTATTTT.

This CDR3 reads CASSPLRTETNEKLFF. In nucleotides, the CDR3 is TGTGCCAGCTCACCGTTACGGACAGAAACTAATGAAAAACTGTTTTTT. V usage is TRBV18 and J usage is TRBJ1-4; the D gene is possibly TRBD1 (6 bases). This CDR3 has 16 residues. CDR1 KGHSH and CDR2 LQKENI come from the germline V gene. V was cut by 3 bases and J by 1 base, with 12 bases left in between.

Ten or more counts support this clonotype. The CDR3 nucleotides read TGCGCCAGCAGCTTAAGCCTTCTAGCGTCAAGCACAGATACGCAGTATTTT. It specifies CASSLSLLASSTDTQYF. The chain uses TRBV5-1 and TRBJ2-3; D perhaps matches TRBD2 (6 bases). CDR3 length: 17 amino acids. V was cut by 2 bases and J by 0 bases, with 16 bases left in between. Germline V lookup: CDR1 SGHRS, CDR2 YFSETQ. The whole variable domain, remainder taken from reference TRBV5-1 and TRBJ2-3, is KAGVTQTPRYLIKTRGQQVTLSCSPISGHRSVSWYQQTPGQGLQFLFEYFSETQRNKGNFPGRFSGRQFSNSRSEMNVSTLELGDSALYLCASSLSLLASSTDTQYFGPGTRLTVL.

The chain is built from TRBV28 and TRBJ2-7; D call uncertain. The V and J ends lost 7 bases and 4 bases respectively, with 14 bases between them. The CDR3 consists of 13 residues. CDR1 MDHEN and CDR2 SYDVKM come from the germline V gene. The CDR3 sequence is CASTAGIGYEQYF. The CDR3 bases are TGTGCCAGCACTGCAGGAATCGGGTACGAGCAGTACTTC.

The chain carries TRBV14 and TRBJ2-7; 12 nucleotides align to TRBD1. Per the germline V gene, CDR1 is SGHDN and CDR2 is FVKESK. CDR3 size: 15 residues. V lost 4 bases and J lost 5; bases outside the gene matches: 6. The CDR3: CASSPYGDRGHEQYF. The CDR3 region has the DNA TGTGCCAGCAGCCCCTATGGGGACAGGGGGCACGAGCAGTACTTC.

There are many counts of this clonotype. V usage is TRBV28 and J usage is TRBJ1-5, with no clear D. Germline V gives CDR1 MDHEN, CDR2 SYDVKM. The germline V and J ends were trimmed by 6 bases and 5 bases, with 20 bases remaining between them. The CDR3 spans 16 residues. CDR3 DNA: TGTGCCAGCAGATTAGGGTTTAACAGATTTCATCAGCCCCAGCATTTT. Translating gives CASRLGFNRFHQPQHF.